Listed here are 20 T cell receptor beta chains from one sample, sequenced in a study of shared T cell receptors in the human thymus. Libraries were prepared by immunoSEQ multiplex PCR; TCRdb keeps only in-frame clonotypes and omits some of them. The sample carries 720,000 or so clones, 70% to 90% recorded once. These data were likewise used in another study, on human thymus T cells.

The sequencing input was thymocytes. Source of these receptors: a girl younger than two with a congenital heart defect.

This clone was seen only once. The rearrangement joins TRBV5-8 to TRBJ1-1; no clear D. Trimming removed 0 bases from V and 3 bases from J, with 6 bases in between. Germline lookup yields CDR1 SGHTS and CDR2 YDEGEE. The CDR3 is 13 residues long. The CDR3 sequence is CASSLGEHTEAFF. DNA for the CDR3: TGTGCCAGCAGCTTGGGGGAGCACACTGAAGCTTTCTTT.

The V call is TRBV27, the J call TRBJ2-5; the D gene is possibly TRBD2 (5 bases). The V gene's germline CDR1 is MNHEY and CDR2 SMNVEV (reference sequence). The CDR3 totals 14 residues. With 3 bases removed from V and 5 bases from J, the gap between germline ends came to 13 bases. CDR3 DNA: TGTGCCAGCAGTTTTGGGAGAGGTGGGGAGACCCAGTACTTC. It encodes CASSFGRGGETQYF.

The CDR3 spells CASSYAGVADTQYF. Written as DNA, the CDR3 is TGTGCCAGCAGTTACGCGGGTGTCGCAGATACGCAGTATTTT. The chain joins TRBV6-5 to TRBJ2-3, with TRBD2 as a possible D gene (5 bases). CDR1 is MNHEY and CDR2 is SVGAGI in the germline V gene. This CDR3 region has 14 residues. Between the trimmed V and J ends, which lost 2 bases and 4 bases, there was a span of 10 bases.

This clone was detected only a few times. The rearrangement uses TRBV30 and TRBJ1-2; 7 bases are shared with TRBD1. Germline V CDR1 and CDR2: GTSNPN, SVGIG (reference sequence). Trimming removed 5 bases from V and 0 bases from J; junction bases left unmatched: 18. The CDR3 totals 18 residues. Here the CDR3 DNA reads TGTGCCTGGGCGACCCACAGGGGACGAAGTGGCGCTAACTATGGCTACACCTTC. It codes for CAWATHRGRSGANYGYTF.

The chain carries TRBV5-6 and TRBJ2-4, with D tentatively TRBD2 (6 bases). CDR1 SGHDT and CDR2 YYEEEE come from the germline V gene. CDR3 size: 18 residues. Trimming removed 0 bases from V and 1 base from J, with 17 bases in between. The CDR3 nucleotides read TGTGCCAGCAGCTTGGGTCCGGGACTCAGACGGGCCAAAAACATTCAGTACTTC. Protein sequence: CASSLGPGLRRAKNIQYF. Combining the CDR3 with reference TRBV5-6 and TRBJ2-4 gives the whole variable domain DAGVTQSPTHLIKTRGQQVTLRCSPKSGHDTVSWYQQALGQGPQFIFQYYEEEERQRGNFPDRFSGHQFPNYSSELNVNALLLGDSALYLCASSLGPGLRRAKNIQYFGAGTRLSVL.

This clone has only one observation. The chain joins TRBV5-1 to TRBJ2-4; weak D call: TRBD1 (5 bases). V gave up 4 bases and J gave up 1 base, with 24 bases separating them. Germline V gene data show CDR1 as SGHRS and CDR2 as YFSETQ. The CDR3 extends over 19 amino acids. This CDR3 reads CASSLLSGLGKGAKNIQYF. In DNA, the CDR3 is TGCGCCAGCAGCCTCCTGAGTGGTTTGGGTAAGGGGGCCAAAAACATTCAGTACTTC.

The rearrangement joins TRBV5-1 to TRBJ1-6; D is unclear. V gave up 0 bases and J gave up 13 bases, with 14 bases separating them. Germline assignment: CDR1 SGHRS and CDR2 YFSETQ. The CDR3 runs to 14 residues. The CDR3 coding sequence is TGCGCCAGCAGCTTGGCCCTTGGCACCGGGCCCCTCCACTTT. It encodes CASSLALGTGPLHF.

The count of this clone is one. The CDR3 protein is CASSVGRGGYNEQFF. As DNA, the CDR3 is TGTGCCAGCAGTGTCGGGCGGGGAGGCTACAATGAGCAGTTCTTC. The rearrangement uses TRBV25-1 and TRBJ2-1, with D perhaps matching TRBD2 (6 bases). The germline V and J ends were trimmed by 4 bases and 3 bases, with 13 bases remaining between them. Germline CDR1 reads MGHDK; CDR2 reads SYGVNS. This CDR3 has 15 amino acids.

This chain joins TRBV6-1 and TRBJ2-5; the D gene is possibly TRBD2 (6 bases). The germline V gene encodes CDR1 MNHNS and CDR2 SASEGT. The CDR3 spans 12 residues. Between the trimmed V and J ends, which lost 2 bases and 11 bases, there was a span of 12 bases. In DNA form, the CDR3 reads TGTGCCAGCAGTGAATGGGAGGATGAGCAGTACTTC. Translation: CASSEWEDEQYF.

This chain links TRBV7-2 with TRBJ1-2, with D possibly matching TRBD1 (5 bases). Germline values: CDR1 SGHTA, CDR2 FQGNSA. The CDR3 has 15 amino acids. The germline V and J ends were trimmed by 2 bases and 3 bases, with 13 bases remaining between them. CDR3: CASSLRRGVDYGYTF. The CDR3 DNA follows: TGTGCCAGCAGCTTAAGGCGGGGGGTGGACTATGGCTACACCTTC.

The CDR3, as DNA: TGTGCCAGCAGCGTAGCCCAGGGTCCAGATACGCAGTATTTT. Protein: CASSVAQGPDTQYF. The rearrangement links TRBV9 to TRBJ2-3; TRBD1 is a possible D gene (5 bases). This CDR3 contains 14 residues. The V gene lost 0 bases and the J gene lost 4 bases, with 9 bases spanning the gap. Germline CDR1 reads SGDLS; CDR2 reads YYNGEE. Together with reference TRBV9 and TRBJ2-3, the CDR3 gives the full variable domain: DSGVTQTPKHLITATGQRVTLRCSPRSGDLSVYWYQQSLDQGLQFLIQYYNGEERAKGNILERFSAQQFPDLHSELNLSSLELGDSALYFCASSVAQGPDTQYFGPGTRLTVL.

The chain carries TRBV21-1 and TRBJ1-2; TRBD1 was called by the table and not checked on the DNA. TRBV21-1 is termed a pseudogene. The CDR3 contains 16 residues. CDR3 residues: CASSKGKGWDSYGYTF. CDR3 nucleotide sequence: TGTGCCAGCAGCAAAGGAAAGGGGTGGGACAGCTATGGCTACACCTTC.

The CDR3 coding sequence is TGTGCCAGCAGAGAAGGACAGGGGGCTGGTCCCCAGCATTTT. Protein: CASREGQGAGPQHF. The V gene is TRBV21-1, the J gene TRBJ1-5; TRBD1 was called by the table and not checked on the DNA. TRBV21-1 is a listed pseudogene. The CDR3 consists of 14 residues.

The chain uses TRBV28 and TRBJ2-1, with a possible D match to TRBD1 (6 bases). CDR3 length: 12 amino acids. V lost 6 bases to trimming and J lost 15 bases, with 18 bases between them. Germline-derived CDR1 and CDR2 are MDHEN and SYDVKM. CDR3 protein: CASRTRDTPGFF. CDR3 in DNA: TGTGCCAGCAGAACCCGGGACACCCCTGGGTTCTTC.

The chain combines TRBV11-2 with TRBJ1-1; a possible D gene is TRBD1 (6 bases). Germline values: CDR1 SGHAT, CDR2 FQNNGV. V lost 1 base, J lost 1 base, and 22 bases lay in between. The CDR3 extends over 19 amino acids. CDR3 sequence: CASSLVLGAATGRNTEAFF. The CDR3 DNA reads TGTGCCAGCAGCTTAGTTCTGGGGGCCGCAACAGGACGGAACACTGAAGCTTTCTTT.

In its sample, this clone was seen once. The chain carries TRBV7-9 and TRBJ1-5, with 7 positions matching TRBD1. Germline V gene data show CDR1 as SEHNR and CDR2 as FQNEAQ (reference sequence). The CDR3 is 15 amino acids. Trimming at V came to 5 bases and at J to 7 bases, leaving 11 bases not matched to a gene. The CDR3 DNA reads as TGTGCCAGCAGCCTCGGAGGGCCAGGGGGACAGCCCCAGCATTTT. The encoded protein is CASSLGGPGGQPQHF.

V usage is TRBV15 and J usage is TRBJ2-3; D is unresolved. Germline CDR1 and CDR2: LNHNV and YYDKDF (reference sequence). Trimming pared 7 bases from V and 1 base from J, leaving 12 bases between. The CDR3 consists of 14 residues. CDR3 in amino acids: CATTRGEGTDTQYF. The CDR3 DNA reads as TGTGCCACCACCCGTGGAGAGGGCACAGATACGCAGTATTTT.

This chain joins TRBV9 and TRBJ1-1; D may be TRBD1 (5 bases). This CDR3 is built from 14 residues. The V gene lost 4 bases and the J gene lost 3 bases, with 13 bases spanning the gap. Germline V CDR1 and CDR2: SGDLS, YYNGEE. DNA for the CDR3: TGTGCCAGCAGCCCCAGGGTTGTGGACACTGAAGCTTTCTTT. Amino acid sequence: CASSPRVVDTEAFF.

The chain is built from TRBV28 and TRBJ2-7, with TRBD1 identical over 7 bases. Germline CDR1 MDHEN, CDR2 SYDVKM. This CDR3 region has 17 residues. V lost 4 bases, J lost 0 bases, and 12 bases stayed unmatched. Written as DNA, the CDR3 is TGTGCCAGCAGTTCGACCCCCTCGACAGGGAGCTCCTACGAGCAGTACTTC. Its translation is CASSSTPSTGSSYEQYF.

V gene TRBV21-1 combines with J gene TRBJ1-3; the tabulated D call, TRBD1, remains unverified against the DNA. TRBV21-1 is marked as a pseudogene. The CDR3 runs to 14 residues. CDR3 sequence reads: CASSTRTGLNTIYF. In DNA form, the CDR3 reads TGTGCCAGCAGCACACGGACAGGGTTAAACACCATATATTTT.